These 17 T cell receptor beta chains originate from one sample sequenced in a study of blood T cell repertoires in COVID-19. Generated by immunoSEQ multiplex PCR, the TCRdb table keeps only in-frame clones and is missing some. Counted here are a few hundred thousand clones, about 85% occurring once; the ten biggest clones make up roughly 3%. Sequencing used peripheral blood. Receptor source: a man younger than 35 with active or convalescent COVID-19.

CDR3 protein: CASSDSLGQGNSPLHF. Here the CDR3 DNA reads TGTGCCAGCAGTGACTCTCTTGGACAGGGTAATTCACCCCTCCACTTT. This chain links TRBV6-4 with TRBJ1-6, with TRBD1 identical over 8 bases. This CDR3 comprises 16 residues. Germline-derived CDR1 and CDR2 are MRHNA and SNTAGT. The ends lost 0 bases at V and 6 bases at J; junction bases unmatched: 4.

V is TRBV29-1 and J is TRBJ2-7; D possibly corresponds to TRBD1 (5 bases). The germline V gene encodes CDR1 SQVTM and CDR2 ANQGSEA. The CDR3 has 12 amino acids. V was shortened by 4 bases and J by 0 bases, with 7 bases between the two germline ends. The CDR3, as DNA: TGCAGCGTTGTAACAGGCTCCTACGAGCAGTACTTC. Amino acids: CSVVTGSYEQYF.

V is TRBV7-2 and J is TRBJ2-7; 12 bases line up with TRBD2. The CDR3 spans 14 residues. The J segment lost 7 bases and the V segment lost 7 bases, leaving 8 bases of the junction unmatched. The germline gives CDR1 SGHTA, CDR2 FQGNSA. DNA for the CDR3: TGTGCCAGCACTCTAGCGGGGGGGCCCGAGGAGCAGTACTTC. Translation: CASTLAGGPEEQYF. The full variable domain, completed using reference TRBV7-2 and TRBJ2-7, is GAGVSQSPSNKVTEKGKDVELRCDPISGHTALYWYRQSLGQGLEFLIYFQGNSAPDKSGLPSDRFSAERTGGSVSTLTIQRTQQEDSAVYLCASTLAGGPEEQYFGPGTRLTVT.

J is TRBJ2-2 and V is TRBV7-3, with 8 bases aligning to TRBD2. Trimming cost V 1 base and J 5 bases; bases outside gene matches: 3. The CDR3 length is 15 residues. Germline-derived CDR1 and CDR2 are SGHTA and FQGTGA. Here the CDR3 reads CASSLKPSGTGELFF. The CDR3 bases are TGTGCCAGCAGCTTAAAGCCTAGCGGGACCGGGGAGCTGTTTTTT.

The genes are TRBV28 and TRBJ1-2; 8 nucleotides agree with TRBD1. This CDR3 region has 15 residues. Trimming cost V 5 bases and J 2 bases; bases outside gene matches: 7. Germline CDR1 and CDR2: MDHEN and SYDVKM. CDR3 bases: TGTGCCAGCAGTCCCCGAGGACAGGGAAACTATGGCTACACCTTC. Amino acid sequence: CASSPRGQGNYGYTF.

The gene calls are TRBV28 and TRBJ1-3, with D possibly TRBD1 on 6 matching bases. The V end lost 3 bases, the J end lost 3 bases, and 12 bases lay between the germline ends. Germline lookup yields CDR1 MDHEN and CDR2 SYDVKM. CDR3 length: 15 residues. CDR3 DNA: TGTGCCAGCAGTTTTGAAAGGGGGTATGGAAACACCATATATTTT. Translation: CASSFERGYGNTIYF.

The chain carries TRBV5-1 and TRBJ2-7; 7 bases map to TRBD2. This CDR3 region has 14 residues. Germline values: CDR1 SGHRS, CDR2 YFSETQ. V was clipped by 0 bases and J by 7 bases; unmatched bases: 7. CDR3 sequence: CASSLAGRVEEQYF. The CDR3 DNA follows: TGCGCCAGCAGCTTGGCGGGGAGGGTGGAAGAGCAGTACTTC.

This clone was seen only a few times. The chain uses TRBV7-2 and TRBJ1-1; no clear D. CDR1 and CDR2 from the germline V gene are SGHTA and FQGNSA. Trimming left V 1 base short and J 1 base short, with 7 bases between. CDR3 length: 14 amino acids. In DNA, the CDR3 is TGTGCCAGCAGCTTAGACGGGTGGAACACTGAAGCTTTCTTT. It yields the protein CASSLDGWNTEAFF.

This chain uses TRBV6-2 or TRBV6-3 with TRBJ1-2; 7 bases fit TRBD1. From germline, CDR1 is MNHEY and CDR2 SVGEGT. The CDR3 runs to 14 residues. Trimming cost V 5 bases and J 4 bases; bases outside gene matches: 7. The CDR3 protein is CASSRRQGGYGYTF. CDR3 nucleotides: TGTGCCAGCAGTAGAAGACAGGGAGGCTATGGCTACACCTTC.

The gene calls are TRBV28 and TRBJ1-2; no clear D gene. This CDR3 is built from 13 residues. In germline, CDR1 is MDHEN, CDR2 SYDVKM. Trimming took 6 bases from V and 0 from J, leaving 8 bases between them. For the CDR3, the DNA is TGTGCCAGCAGCATAGGAGCTAACTATGGCTACACCTTC. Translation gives CASSIGANYGYTF.

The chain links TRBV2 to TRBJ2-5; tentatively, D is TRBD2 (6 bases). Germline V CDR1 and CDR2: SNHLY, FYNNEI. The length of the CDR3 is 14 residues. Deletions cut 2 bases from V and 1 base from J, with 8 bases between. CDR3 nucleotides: TGTGCCAGCAGTGAAATGGGACTCCAAGAGACCCAGTACTTC. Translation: CASSEMGLQETQYF. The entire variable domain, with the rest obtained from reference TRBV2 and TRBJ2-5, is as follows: EPEVTQTPSHQVTQMGQEVILRCVPISNHLYFYWYRQILGQKVEFLVSFYNNEISEKSEIFDDQFSVERPDGSNFTLKIRSTKLEDSAMYFCASSEMGLQETQYFGPGTRLLVL.

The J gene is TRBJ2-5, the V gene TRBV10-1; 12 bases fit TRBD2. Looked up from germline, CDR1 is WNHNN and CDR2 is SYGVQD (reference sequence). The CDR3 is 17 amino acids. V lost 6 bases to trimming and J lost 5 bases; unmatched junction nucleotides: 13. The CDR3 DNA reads TGCGCCAGCAGGCTTTCTAGCGGGAGGGCCGTACGCGAGACCCAGTACTTC. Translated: CASRLSSGRAVRETQYF.

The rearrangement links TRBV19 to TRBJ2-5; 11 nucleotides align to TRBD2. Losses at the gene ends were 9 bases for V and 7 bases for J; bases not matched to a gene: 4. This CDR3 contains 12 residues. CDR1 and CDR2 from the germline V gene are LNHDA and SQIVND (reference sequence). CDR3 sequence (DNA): TGTGCCAGCCAAGGACTAGCGGGGACCCAGTACTTC. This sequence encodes CASQGLAGTQYF.

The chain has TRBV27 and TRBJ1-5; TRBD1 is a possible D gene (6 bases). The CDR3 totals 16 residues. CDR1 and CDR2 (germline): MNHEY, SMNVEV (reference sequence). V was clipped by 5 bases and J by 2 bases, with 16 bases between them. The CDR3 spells CASSPRGGQGNQPQHF. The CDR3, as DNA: TGTGCCAGCAGTCCTCGGGGGGGGCAGGGCAATCAGCCCCAGCATTTT.

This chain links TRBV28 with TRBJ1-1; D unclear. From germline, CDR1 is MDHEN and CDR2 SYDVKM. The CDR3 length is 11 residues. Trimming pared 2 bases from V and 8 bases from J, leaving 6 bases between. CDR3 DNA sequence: TGTGCCAGCAGTTTAGGCAGAGAAGCTTTCTTT. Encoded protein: CASSLGREAFF. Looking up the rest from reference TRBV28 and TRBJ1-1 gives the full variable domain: DVKVTQSSRYLVKRTGEKVFLECVQDMDHENMFWYRQDPGLGLRLIYFSYDVKMKEKGDIPEGYSVSREKKERFSLILESASTNQTSMYLCASSLGREAFFGQGTRLTVV.

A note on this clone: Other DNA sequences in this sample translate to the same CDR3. CDR3 in DNA: TGTGCCAGCAGCCCAGGACAGGCCAGCTCCTACGAGCAGTACTTC. Its translation is CASSPGQASSYEQYF. The chain is built from TRBV28 and TRBJ2-7; TRBD1 matches 7 bases. CDR3 size: 15 residues. With 6 bases clipped from V and 0 bases from J, the junction kept 8 bases outside the gene matches. Looked up from germline, CDR1 is MDHEN and CDR2 is SYDVKM. The whole variable domain, filled in from reference TRBV28 and TRBJ2-7, reads DVKVTQSSRYLVKRTGEKVFLECVQDMDHENMFWYRQDPGLGLRLIYFSYDVKMKEKGDIPEGYSVSREKKERFSLILESASTNQTSMYLCASSPGQASSYEQYFGPGTRLTVT.

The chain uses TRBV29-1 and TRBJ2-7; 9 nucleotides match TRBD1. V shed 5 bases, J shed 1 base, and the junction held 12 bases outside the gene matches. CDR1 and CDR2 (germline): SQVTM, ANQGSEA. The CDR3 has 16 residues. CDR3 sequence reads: CSVSEIGQGLSYEQYF. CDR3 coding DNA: TGCAGCGTTAGCGAGATTGGACAGGGGTTATCCTACGAGCAGTACTTC.